Listed below are T cell receptor beta chains from one sample, sequenced in a study of T cell repertoires in cytomegalovirus infection. No antigens are known for them. TCRdb reprocessed the reads via MiXCR and lists one record per CDR3 protein. The sample shows 900,000 to 950,000 distinct CDR3 sequences, 30% to 40% of them seen only once. The sample consisted of cultured CD8+ T cells from PBMCs, taken from culture after CMV antigen stimulation. Source of these receptors: a human donor in good health (CMV status not recorded). Some clones in this sample may be carry-over from other donors' samples. The CDR3 runs from the conserved cysteine through the conserved F or W. D genes are given only for firm matches. The size of a clone is reported for some rows only, either as once, few or many, or as a class for expanded clones.

len	d_gene	j_gene	v_gene	abundance	CDR3nt	CDR3aa
14	NA	TRBJ2-3	TRBV10-2	NA	TGCGCCAGCAGTGAGACTAGACGGGCAGATACGCAGTATTTT	CASSETRRADTQYF
17	NA	TRBJ2-7	TRBV6-2/TRBV6-3	few	TGTGCCAGCAACCATAAGGGGGGGCTTGAGTTAGACTACGAGCAGTACTTC	CASNHKGGLELDYEQYF
16	NA	TRBJ1-2	TRBV7-9	NA	TGTGCCAGCAGCGATCCCGCCGGGGCGCGAGCCTATGGCTACACCTTC	CASSDPAGARAYGYTF
13	NA	TRBJ1-2	TRBV4-3	many	TGCGCCAGCAGCCCCGGACACAACTATGGCTACACCTTC	CASSPGHNYGYTF
15	NA	TRBJ1-1	TRBV6-5	once	TGTGCCAGCAGTTTGACAGGACAGAGGAACACTGAAGCTTTCTTT	CASSLTGQRNTEAFF
15	NA	TRBJ1-1	TRBV7-8	many	TGTGCCAGCAGCTTAGGGACCACAGGGTTCGCTGAAGCTTTCTTT	CASSLGTTGFAEAFF
14	NA	TRBJ2-2	TRBV29-1	few	TGCAGCGTTGGGTGGTTGGGCCCCACCGGGGAGCTGTTTTTT	CSVGWLGPTGELFF
15	TRBD2	TRBJ2-1	TRBV5-1	NA	TGCGCCAGCAGCTTGTGGTCAGGGCGGGGGGATGAGCAGTTCTTC	CASSLWSGRGDEQFF
14	TRBD1	TRBJ1-4	TRBV7-9	few	TGTGCCAGCAGGACAGGGGGCGAGGATGAAAAACTGTTTTTT	CASRTGGEDEKLFF
18	NA	TRBJ2-1	TRBV7-2	many	TGTGCCAGCAGCTTAACCTTGCCGGTGGGGGAAAAGGACAATGAGCAGTTCTTC	CASSLTLPVGEKDNEQFF
14	NA	TRBJ1-1	TRBV4-1	NA	TGCGCCAGCAGCCAAACAGGCCCCAACACTGAAGCTTTCTTT	CASSQTGPNTEAFF
17	NA	TRBJ2-3	TRBV2	NA	TGTGCCAGCAGGGACATTCTACAGGATACACCCACAGATACGCAGTATTTT	CASRDILQDTPTDTQYF
15	NA	TRBJ2-5	TRBV6-5	NA	TGTGCCAGCTTATCCACGTTAGTTAGCTGGGAGACCCAGTACTTC	CASLSTLVSWETQYF
13	NA	TRBJ1-4	TRBV29-1	few	TGCAGCGTTCCAGGGTACACTAATGAAAAACTGTTTTTT	CSVPGYTNEKLFF